Shown below are 28 T cell receptor beta chains from a single sample sequenced in a study of T cells in Graves' hyperthyroidism and ophthalmopathy (dated by TCRdb to 2018 to 2020). Library prep was done by multiplex PCR. Reads for this sample came from an Illumina HiSeq 2000. Amplification of TCR beta CDR3 regions was carried out from RNA transcripts. For the first round of RT-PCR on the TCR CDR3, the HTBI primer set was used together with the Qiagen OneStep RT-PCR kit. Using fastp at Q25 and MiXCR, TCRdb reprocessed the public reads and kept productive beta chains. Each record represents a unique CDR3 protein, reported with the most common genes and DNA among its rows. This sample lists about 640,000 distinct CDR3 sequences; more than 20% were detected once. Of the sample, roughly 30% is held by the ten largest clones. The sample was blood. The source is a man under 40 with Graves' ophthalmopathy.

This clonotype appeared many times. The chain links TRBV3-1 to TRBJ2-1, with D hard to call. This CDR3 spans 10 amino acids. Germline-derived CDR1 and CDR2 are LGHDT and YNNKEL (reference sequence). Trimming took off 8 bases at V and 6 bases at J, with 5 bases between the two ends. The CDR3 DNA sequence: TGTGCCAGCGGGATCAATGAGCAGTTCTTC. Its protein is CASGINEQFF.

This clonotype occurred many times. The chain has TRBV29-1 and TRBJ2-3; 11 nucleotides agree with TRBD2. The length of the CDR3 is 15 residues. Germline V gene lookup returns CDR1 SQVTM and CDR2 ANQGSEA. Losses at the gene ends were 1 base for V and 7 bases for J; bases not matched to a gene: 7. CDR3 coding DNA: TGCAGCGTTGAAGGGCTAGCGGGAGGTTTAAATACGCAGTATTTT. Protein: CSVEGLAGGLNTQYF.

This clonotype was seen many times. V usage is TRBV12-3 or TRBV12-4 and J usage is TRBJ1-2; D unresolved. Trimming took 4 bases from V and 5 from J, leaving 11 bases between them. This CDR3 contains 13 residues. The CDR3 DNA reads as TGTGCCAGCAGTTCCCAAGGGCCTTATGGCTACACCTTC. Protein product: CASSSQGPYGYTF.

The rearrangement uses TRBV9 and TRBJ2-7; 9 bases align to TRBD1. Germline V gene sequence: CDR1 SGDLS, CDR2 YYNGEE. V shed 0 bases, J shed 4 bases, and the junction held 5 bases outside the gene matches. The CDR3 sequence is 15 residues long. The CDR3 sequence is CASSVGTGQGYEQYF. CDR3 nucleotides: TGTGCCAGCAGCGTAGGGACCGGACAGGGGTACGAGCAGTACTTC.

The sample holds many counts of this clonotype. The chain employs TRBV11-2 and TRBJ2-5, with D perhaps matching TRBD1 (6 bases). V was trimmed by 5 bases and J by 5 bases, leaving 12 bases between them. Germline CDR1 is SGHAT and CDR2 is FQNNGV. CDR3 size: 13 residues. The CDR3 sequence: CASSRQGKETQYF. CDR3 in DNA: TGTGCCAGCAGCCGTCAGGGGAAGGAGACCCAGTACTTC.

The rearrangement uses TRBV19 and TRBJ2-6, with D tentatively TRBD1 or TRBD2 (6 bases each). Germline-derived CDR1 and CDR2 are LNHDA and SQIVND (reference sequence). Trimming left V 8 bases short and J 0 bases short, with 14 bases between. The CDR3 covers 16 residues. The CDR3 is CASQRGDRSGANVLTF. CDR3 DNA: TGTGCCAGTCAGAGGGGGGACCGCTCTGGGGCCAACGTCCTGACTTTC.

Many counts were recorded for this clonotype. The chain is built from TRBV3-1 and TRBJ1-1, with a weak D call TRBD1 (5 bases). The CDR3 is made up of 16 amino acids. Trimming took off 4 bases at V and 0 bases at J, with 15 bases between the two ends. Germline values: CDR1 LGHDT, CDR2 YNNKEL (reference sequence). This CDR3 is CASSLGGANMNTEAFF. The CDR3 nucleotides read TGTGCCAGCAGCCTGGGAGGGGCCAACATGAACACTGAAGCTTTCTTT.

The chain uses TRBV20-1 and TRBJ1-2; 7 bases align to TRBD1. From germline, CDR1 is DFQATT and CDR2 SNEGSKA (reference sequence). Trimming took 4 bases from V and 0 from J; bases not matched to a gene: 11. The CDR3 sequence is 16 residues long. The CDR3 spells CSATDREALTNYGYTF. CDR3 DNA sequence: TGCAGTGCTACCGACAGGGAGGCCCTAACTAACTATGGCTACACCTTC.

DNA for the CDR3: TGTGCCTGGAGTGGGGGGGTAGAAGCTTTCTTT. Translated, it gives CAWSGGVEAFF. The chain couples TRBV30 to TRBJ1-1; a weak D match, TRBD1 (5 bases). This CDR3 comprises 11 residues. The V gene's germline CDR1 is GTSNPN and CDR2 SVGIG (reference sequence). V gave up 1 base and J gave up 8 bases, with 8 bases separating them.

This chain links TRBV30 with TRBJ1-2; 9 bases map to TRBD1. V trimming: 4 bases; J trimming: 9 bases; junction bases outside the gene matches: 12. The CDR3 spans 14 residues. CDR1 is GTSNPN and CDR2 is SVGIG in the germline V gene (reference sequence). In nucleotides, the CDR3 is TGTGCCTGGAAGAACCCGGGACAGGGAAGGAGCTACACCTTC. This encodes CAWKNPGQGRSYTF.

The J gene is TRBJ2-2, the V gene TRBV15, with no clear D. From germline, CDR1 is LNHNV and CDR2 YYDKDF (reference sequence). The CDR3 is 12 residues long. V lost 5 bases and J lost 3, with 4 bases in between. The CDR3 loop is CATSRYTGELFF. In nucleotides, the CDR3 is TGTGCCACCAGCCGTTACACCGGGGAGCTGTTTTTT.

In DNA form, the CDR3 reads TGCAATTTCGGGACAGGGGAATACGAGCAGTACTTC. Translated, it gives CNFGTGEYEQYF. This chain uses TRBV20-1 with TRBJ2-7; 10 bases align to TRBD1. Germline assignment: CDR1 DFQATT and CDR2 SNEGSKA (reference sequence). The CDR3 loop spans 12 amino acids.

This chain joins TRBV27 and TRBJ2-7, with D tentatively TRBD1 (6 bases). This CDR3 is built from 16 residues. V shed 5 bases and J shed 2 bases, with 19 bases lying between them. Per the germline V gene, CDR1 is MNHEY and CDR2 is SMNVEV (reference sequence). The DNA of the CDR3 is TGTGCCAGCAGTCAGACGGGTAGACAGGTAGCCTACGAGCAGTACTTC. Its protein product is CASSQTGRQVAYEQYF.

This clonotype was detected many times. The gene calls are TRBV28 and TRBJ1-1; 8 positions agree with TRBD1. There are 15 residues in the CDR3. CDR1 and CDR2 (germline): MDHEN, SYDVKM. The junction had 9 bases not matched to a gene; V was cut back by 8 bases and J by 1 base. The DNA of the CDR3 is TGTGCCAGCCCAGGGCCAGGACAGGGGAACACTGAAGCTTTCTTT. Translation: CASPGPGQGNTEAFF.

The rearrangement uses TRBV6-7 and TRBJ2-5; D perhaps matches TRBD1 (6 bases). TRBV6-7 is classed as an ORF, of uncertain function. This CDR3 contains 13 residues. V shed 4 bases and J shed 6 bases, with 12 bases lying between them. The CDR3 region has the DNA TGTGCCAGCAGTTTACTGAGGGGGAAGACCCAGTACTTC. Translating it yields CASSLLRGKTQYF.

This clonotype was recorded at least ten times. The V gene is TRBV6-2 or TRBV6-3, the J gene TRBJ2-7; the D gene is possibly TRBD2 (5 bases). V shed 0 bases and J shed 0 bases, with 9 bases lying between them. In germline, CDR1 is MNHEY, CDR2 SVGEGT. The CDR3 spans 15 residues. The CDR3 protein is CASSYSIGISYEQYF. The CDR3 nucleotides read TGTGCCAGCAGTTACTCGATCGGGATCTCCTACGAGCAGTACTTC.

CDR3: CAIPRRDCGYTF. In nucleotides, the CDR3 is TGTGCCATACCCAGGAGGGACTGTGGCTACACCTTC. V usage is TRBV6-2 or TRBV6-3 and J usage is TRBJ1-2; a weak D match, TRBD1 (5 bases). V lost 10 bases and J 7 bases, leaving 16 bases between the germline ends. The CDR3 contains 12 residues. Germline assignment: CDR1 MNHEY and CDR2 SVGEGT.

The chain employs TRBV4-2 and TRBJ1-2, with TRBD1 as a possible D gene (6 bases). Germline V gene sequence: CDR1 LGHNA, CDR2 YNFKEQ. This CDR3 is built from 15 residues. Trimming stripped 4 bases from V and 4 bases from J, with 16 bases between. In DNA, the CDR3 is TGTGCCAGCAGCCGAGAGACGACAGGCGTCTATGGCTACACCTTC. Its protein product is CASSRETTGVYGYTF.

This clonotype was observed many times. A junction end diverges from the germline sequence, so it may reflect a read error. The chain is built from TRBV28 and TRBJ1-6; D is perhaps TRBD1 (5 bases). The CDR3 runs 17 residues. Per the germline V gene, CDR1 is MDHEN and CDR2 is SYDVKM. The DNA of the CDR3 is TGTGCCAGGAGTTTCGTTGGGGCCGCAGCCTATAATTCACCCCTCCACTTT. Protein: CARSFVGAAAYNSPLHF. Complete variable domain (other parts from reference TRBV28 and TRBJ1-6): DVKVTQSSRYLVKRTGEKVFLECVQDMDHENMFWYRQDPGLGLRLIYFSYDVKMKEKGDIPEGYSVSREKKERFSLILESASTNQTSMYLCARSFVGAAAYNSPLHFGNGTRLTVT.

The chain carries TRBV9 and TRBJ1-1; D perhaps matches TRBD1 (6 bases). The V and J ends lost 3 bases and 3 bases respectively, with 15 bases between them. CDR1 and CDR2 from the germline V gene are SGDLS and YYNGEE. This CDR3 region has 15 residues. CDR3 amino acids: CASSGHGGPYTEAFF. In DNA form, the CDR3 reads TGTGCCAGCAGCGGTCACGGGGGGCCCTACACTGAAGCTTTCTTT.

This clonotype was recorded once. This sequence joins TRBV29-1 and TRBJ2-2; TRBD1 matches 7 bases. V trimming: 1 base; J trimming: 4 bases; junction bases outside the gene matches: 12. Germline-derived CDR1 and CDR2 are SQVTM and ANQGSEA. This CDR3 has 17 residues. The CDR3 here is CSVEAPLGQSSTGELFF. The CDR3 DNA is TGCAGCGTTGAAGCCCCTTTGGGACAGTCTTCCACCGGGGAGCTGTTTTTT.

V is TRBV20-1 and J is TRBJ1-4; D is ambiguous. Trimming cost V 0 bases and J 5 bases, with 13 bases left between them. CDR1 and CDR2 (germline): DFQATT, SNEGSKA (reference sequence). The CDR3 has 15 amino acids. The CDR3 DNA reads TGCAGTGCTAGAGATCTGGGATCCCCGAATGAAAAACTGTTTTTT. Translating gives CSARDLGSPNEKLFF.

This clonotype was seen a few times. The gene calls are TRBV10-3 and TRBJ1-6; D call uncertain. Trimming removed 0 bases at V and 10 bases at J, with 13 bases between. CDR3 length: 15 residues. Per germline, CDR1 ENHRY and CDR2 SYGVKD. CDR3 amino acids: CAISESTIIGSPLHF. The CDR3 nucleotides are TGTGCCATCAGTGAGTCTACAATAATAGGATCACCCCTCCACTTT.

This clonotype was counted a few times. V gene TRBV25-1 combines with J gene TRBJ1-5, with D possibly matching TRBD1 (6 bases). Per germline, CDR1 MGHDK and CDR2 SYGVNS. V lost 2 bases and J lost 5, with 10 bases in between. The CDR3 is 14 amino acids. CDR3 residues: CASSETGLYQPQHF. The CDR3, as DNA: TGTGCCAGCAGTGAAACAGGGCTTTATCAGCCCCAGCATTTT.

This clonotype appeared a few times. V and J are TRBV27 and TRBJ1-1; D is unresolved. The ends were cut back, 4 bases at V and 11 bases at J, with 8 bases in the middle. In germline, CDR1 is MNHEY, CDR2 SMNVEV (reference sequence). The CDR3 runs 10 residues. The CDR3 DNA reads TGTGCCAGCAGTTCCTCGGCCGCTTTCTTT. Its protein product is CASSSSAAFF.

The chain combines TRBV7-9 with TRBJ2-2; D call uncertain. V lost 5 bases and J 8 bases, leaving 15 bases between the germline ends. The CDR3 loop spans 14 amino acids. Germline-derived CDR1 and CDR2 are SEHNR and FQNEAQ (reference sequence). The CDR3: CASSPGRLRGELFF. CDR3 coding DNA: TGTGCCAGCAGCCCAGGACGTCTTAGAGGGGAGCTGTTTTTT.

This chain connects TRBV28 to TRBJ1-2; D possibly corresponds to TRBD1 (5 bases). V lost 3 bases and J lost 0, with 8 bases in between. Germline V gene data show CDR1 as MDHEN and CDR2 as SYDVKM. The CDR3 contains 14 residues. CDR3 sequence: CASSLDTTNYGYTF. The CDR3 region has the DNA TGTGCCAGCAGTTTGGACACCACTAACTATGGCTACACCTTC.

The gene calls are TRBV18 and TRBJ2-5, with D unresolved. Germline V gene sequence: CDR1 KGHSH, CDR2 LQKENI. The CDR3 covers 13 residues. V lost 5 bases and J lost 2, with 9 bases in between. For the CDR3, the DNA is TGTGCCAGCTCAGGGGAAAGGCAAGAGACCCAGTACTTC. Protein product: CASSGERQETQYF.